The rows below give T cell receptor beta chains drawn from one sample of a study of identical twins. Using its own MiXCR run on the 5' RACE reads, TCRdb lists one record per CDR3 protein. The repertoire includes roughly 1.6 million distinct CDR3 sequences, around 33% of them detected once, and about 0.3% sits in the top ten. Sequences were obtained from cord blood. These receptors were taken from a newborn girl in good health. Each CDR3 is given with its conserved first and last residue. Each record gives: V gene, CDR3 length, clone size, J gene, CDR3 protein. A clone size is listed for some rows: how often the clone was seen (once, few, many), or a class if it is expanded.

TRBV7-2	14	few	TRBJ2-1	CASSFIRGGNEQFF
TRBV19	15	NA	TRBJ2-3	CASSNPGTSLVTQYF
TRBV20-1	15	NA	TRBJ1-5	CSASPDRGANQPQHF
TRBV6-2/TRBV6-3	16	few	TRBJ1-4	CASSYSTGQDWAKLFF
TRBV5-1	14	many	TRBJ2-7	CASSTGTGPYEQYF
TRBV29-1	14	few	TRBJ2-1	CSVLGVPGKNEQFF
TRBV14	15	NA	TRBJ2-3	CASSQARTLTDTQSF
TRBV29-1	12	many	TRBJ2-7	CSVEDLGYEQYF
TRBV20-1	12	many	TRBJ1-5	CSALSGNQPQHF
TRBV3-1	15	NA	TRBJ2-3	CASSQDFQGTDTQYF
TRBV28	15	NA	TRBJ2-5	CASSRAGANDNEQYF
TRBV20-1	16	NA	TRBJ2-5	CSASWGTSAFQETQYF
TRBV28	17	NA	TRBJ2-3	CASSLGDLADLTDTQYF
TRBV5-1	14	NA	TRBJ2-1	CASKSSGSAFEQFF
TRBV2	11	many	TRBJ2-7	CASSVLGEQYF
TRBV10-3	16	many	TRBJ2-1	CAIARAGFPSYNEQFF
TRBV20-1	14	few	TRBJ2-5	CSARDTGGGETQYF
TRBV28	14	few	TRBJ1-1	CASSLIQGSTEAFF
TRBV20-1	14	few	NA	CSCPRTSGTYEQYF
TRBV12-5	14	NA	TRBJ1-1	CASGLGGSNIEAFF
TRBV6-2/TRBV6-3	12	few	TRBJ2-7	CASSNGFYEQYF
TRBV5-1	14	few	NA	CASSLDRSYNEQYF
TRBV20-1	16	NA	TRBJ2-3	CSARGRFLSGTDTQYF
TRBV28	13	NA	TRBJ1-1	CASSYPRRSEAFF
TRBV7-8	15	NA	TRBJ1-1	CASSGRGTRAAEAFF
TRBV19	14	once	NA	CASSIGIQDYEQYF
TRBV9	12	NA	TRBJ2-3	CASGVVGDTQYF
TRBV6-2/TRBV6-3	14	once	TRBJ2-7	CASRRTVGDYEQYF
TRBV7-6	17	NA	TRBJ1-5	CASSVGSPIHGNQPQHF
TRBV7-9	15	NA	TRBJ1-2	CASSPGGGRKDGYTF
TRBV2	15	NA	TRBJ1-1	CARQGKGTLVTEAFF
TRBV9	15	NA	TRBJ2-7	CASSPRLRETYEQYF
TRBV12-3/TRBV12-4	17	NA	TRBJ2-6	CASSFRQGPSGANVLTF
TRBV5-1	18	NA	TRBJ2-1	CASSLWPFLGGHYNEQFF
TRBV20-1	15	few	TRBJ2-3	CSAEGREGRADTQYF
TRBV7-2	15	few	TRBJ2-7	CAISKTGGGSYEQYF
TRBV20-1	14	few	TRBJ1-5	CSARRRGRGQPQHF
TRBV6-6	15	few	TRBJ2-1	CASSYLLAGGNEQFF
TRBV28	12	few	TRBJ2-5	CASSPLSQTQYF
TRBV5-1	14	NA	TRBJ2-5	CASSLGWGRETQYF